Below are 8 T cell receptor beta chains sequenced from a single sample in a study of regulatory T cells in long-lasting Graves disease. The TCR beta library used iRepertoire HTBI primers with Arm-PCR amplification of CDR3. TCRdb re-analysed the multiplex PCR reads in MiXCR, keeping a single row per CDR3 protein. There are 600,000 to 650,000 distinct CDR3 sequences in the sample; about 15% occur only once, and 15% to 20% lies in the top ten. Time point indicated: newly diagnosed GD, antithyroid drugs for less than 3 months. Preparation of the TCR library used RNA extracted from PBMCs. These data were likewise used in another study, on T cells in Graves' hyperthyroidism and ophthalmopathy.

Source: peripheral blood mononuclear cells (PBMCs), taken at new diagnosis, from a patient treated with antithyroid drugs. The receptors here all came from a woman in her twenties or thirties with Graves disease.

This clonotype was recorded once. The V call is TRBV5-1, the J call TRBJ2-5, with TRBD1 identical over 9 bases. Per germline, CDR1 SGHRS and CDR2 YFSETQ. The CDR3 extends over 15 amino acids. J lost 0 bases, V lost 4 bases, and 4 bases had no gene match. CDR3 coding DNA: TGCGCCAGCAGCGCGGGGACAGGGTACCAAGAGACCCAGTACTTC. It is translated as CASSAGTGYQETQYF.

This clonotype was picked up many times. Written as DNA, the CDR3 is TGTGCCAGCAGTTCCGGGACAGGGGGTCAAAATGAGCAGTTCTTC. Amino acids: CASSSGTGGQNEQFF. This chain links TRBV28 with TRBJ2-1, with 11 positions matching TRBD1. Germline assignment: CDR1 MDHEN and CDR2 SYDVKM. The J segment lost 7 bases and the V segment lost 4 bases, leaving 6 bases of the junction unmatched. CDR3 length: 15 amino acids.

This clonotype was detected many times. V gene TRBV25-1 combines with J gene TRBJ2-1; TRBD2 matches at 7 bases. The germline V gene encodes CDR1 MGHDK and CDR2 SYGVNS. The CDR3 spans 16 residues. The V segment lost 3 bases and the J segment 3 bases; nucleotides outside the gene matches: 8. The CDR3 is CASSEQPGTNYNEQFF. In nucleotides, the CDR3 is TGTGCCAGCAGTGAGCAGCCCGGGACTAACTACAATGAGCAGTTCTTC.

The J gene is TRBJ2-7, the V gene TRBV3-1, with D possibly TRBD1 on 6 matching bases. Germline assignment: CDR1 LGHDT and CDR2 YNNKEL (reference sequence). Trimming removed 4 bases at V and 2 bases at J, with 15 bases between. The CDR3 is 15 amino acids. CDR3 region: CASSPSQGFAYEQYF. CDR3 bases: TGTGCCAGCAGCCCAAGTCAGGGGTTCGCCTACGAGCAGTACTTC.

This clonotype appeared a few times. The chain couples TRBV5-1 to TRBJ2-3; 15 positions agree with TRBD2. Germline assignment: CDR1 SGHRS and CDR2 YFSETQ. The CDR3 is made up of 17 amino acids. J lost 5 bases, V lost 3 bases, and 7 bases had no gene match. CDR3 sequence: CASSWGTSGRIIDTQYF. The CDR3 DNA reads TGCGCCAGCAGCTGGGGGACTAGCGGGAGGATCATAGATACGCAGTATTTT.

This clonotype was observed many times. This rearrangement joins TRBV28 to TRBJ2-7; 8 bases agree with TRBD1. CDR3 length: 14 residues. Germline V gene sequence: CDR1 MDHEN, CDR2 SYDVKM. Germline trimming cut 5 bases from V and 4 bases from J; bases unmatched to any gene: 7. The DNA of the CDR3 is TGTGCCAGCAGTCCATCGGACAGGGAGTACGAGCAGTACTTC. This gives the protein CASSPSDREYEQYF.

The CDR3 coding sequence is TGTGCCAGCAGACGAAAGACTTACACGAACACCGGGGAGCTGTTTTTT. Protein sequence: CASRRKTYTNTGELFF. The rearrangement uses TRBV28 and TRBJ2-2; D gene unclear. V dropped 6 bases and J dropped 0 bases, with 14 bases sitting between them. The CDR3 totals 16 residues. Germline values: CDR1 MDHEN, CDR2 SYDVKM. Drawing the rest from reference TRBV28 and TRBJ2-2, the complete variable domain is DVKVTQSSRYLVKRTGEKVFLECVQDMDHENMFWYRQDPGLGLRLIYFSYDVKMKEKGDIPEGYSVSREKKERFSLILESASTNQTSMYLCASRRKTYTNTGELFFGEGSRLTVL.

This chain joins TRBV28 and TRBJ1-5; D may be TRBD1 (6 bases). Between the trimmed V and J ends, which lost 7 bases and 4 bases, there was a span of 20 bases. Germline assignment: CDR1 MDHEN and CDR2 SYDVKM. CDR3 length: 16 amino acids. CDR3 sequence (DNA): TGTGCCAGCAAGGAGGGGAGGGGGATGTGGAATCAGCCCCAGCATTTT. Its translation is CASKEGRGMWNQPQHF.